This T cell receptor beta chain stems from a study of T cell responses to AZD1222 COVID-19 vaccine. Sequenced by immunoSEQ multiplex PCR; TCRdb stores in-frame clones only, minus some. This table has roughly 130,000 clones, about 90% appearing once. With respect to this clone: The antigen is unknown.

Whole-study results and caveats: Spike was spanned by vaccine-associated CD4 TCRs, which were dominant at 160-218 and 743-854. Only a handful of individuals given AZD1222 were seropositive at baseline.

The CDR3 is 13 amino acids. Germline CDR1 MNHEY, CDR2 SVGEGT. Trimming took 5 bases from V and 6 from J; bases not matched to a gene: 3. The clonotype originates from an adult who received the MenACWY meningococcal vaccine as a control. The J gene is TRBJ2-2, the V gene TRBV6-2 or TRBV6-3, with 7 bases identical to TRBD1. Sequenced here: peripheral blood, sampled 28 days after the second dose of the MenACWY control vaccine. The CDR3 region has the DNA TGTGCCAGCAGTCAACAGGGGCCCGGGGAGCTGTTTTTT. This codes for CASSQQGPGELFF.